This TCR beta chain appears in the sequencing data of a study of kidney transplant recipient with SARS-CoV-2 infection. Trimming stripped 8 bases from V and 13 bases from J, with 21 bases between. The CDR3 covers 13 residues. From germline, CDR1 is MDHEN and CDR2 SYDVKM. From the reads, TCRdb called clonotypes with MiXCR, one entry per CDR3 protein. The sample consists of fewer than 250,000 distinct CDR3 sequences, 29% of them appearing once. Turning to this clonotype: One base away lies a much larger clone, so this may be a sequencing read error.

The TCR sequence derives from a male patient aged 25-45 years who had COVID-19 and was a kidney transplant recipient. The graft donor may have given rise to some T cells. The chain joins TRBV28 to TRBJ2-4; D may be TRBD1 or TRBD2 (5 bases each). The specimen was a blood sample, collected at baseline and on day 111 from a kidney transplant recipient. The CDR3 spells CASGGRRSYGQYF. CDR3 sequence (DNA): TGTGCCAGCGGGGGACGGCGCTCCTACGGGCAGTACTTC.